Listed here is a single TCR beta chain. The antigen is unknown. This sample stems from a study of PD-L1 blockade in urothelial cancer. Study-level information: Treatment start was followed by blood analysis at 3 weeks (second dose) and again at 6 weeks. Specimens of blood held a median count of 141,255 T cells. Overall study results and limits: By 3 weeks, tumor-associated blood clones had expanded more in durable-benefit patients.

The V gene lost 0 bases and the J gene lost 3 bases, with 12 bases spanning the gap. Germline values: CDR1 SGHTS, CDR2 YDEGEE. The CDR3 length is 15 residues. The data were produced by immunoSEQ multiplex PCR, yet TCRdb's version contains in-frame clones alone and is incomplete. Counted here are 100,000 to 150,000 clones, roughly 82% occurring once; the ten biggest clones make up 2.4%. Documented time point: peripheral blood 6 weeks after treatment start. The sample was PBMCs, taken around atezolizumab (anti-PD-L1) treatment. The rearrangement links TRBV5-8 to TRBJ1-2; D gene ambiguous. The clonotype was recovered from a man between 50 and 59 years old with urothelial cancer. CDR3 amino acids: CASSLGADPHYGYTF. The CDR3 nucleotides are TGTGCCAGCAGCTTGGGGGCCGATCCCCACTATGGCTACACCTTC.